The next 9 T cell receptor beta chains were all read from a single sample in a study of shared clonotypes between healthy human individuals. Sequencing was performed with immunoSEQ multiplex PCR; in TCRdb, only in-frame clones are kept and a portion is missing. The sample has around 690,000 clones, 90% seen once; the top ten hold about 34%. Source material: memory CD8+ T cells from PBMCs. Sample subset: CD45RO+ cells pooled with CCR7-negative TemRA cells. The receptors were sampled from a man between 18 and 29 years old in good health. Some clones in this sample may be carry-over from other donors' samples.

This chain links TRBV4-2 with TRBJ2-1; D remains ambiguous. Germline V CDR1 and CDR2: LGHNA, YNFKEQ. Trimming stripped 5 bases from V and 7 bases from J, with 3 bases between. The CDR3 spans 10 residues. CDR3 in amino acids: CASSENEQFF. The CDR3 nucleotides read TGTGCCAGCAGCGAAAATGAGCAGTTCTTC.

The CDR3: CASSLGDFYGYTF. The CDR3, as DNA: TGTGCCAGCAGCTTGGGGGATTTTTATGGCTACACCTTC. The V gene is TRBV7-9, the J gene TRBJ1-2; perhaps TRBD1 as D (5 bases). The CDR3 is made up of 13 amino acids. The V gene lost 3 bases and the J gene lost 5 bases, with 10 bases spanning the gap. In germline, CDR1 is SEHNR, CDR2 FQNEAQ (reference sequence).

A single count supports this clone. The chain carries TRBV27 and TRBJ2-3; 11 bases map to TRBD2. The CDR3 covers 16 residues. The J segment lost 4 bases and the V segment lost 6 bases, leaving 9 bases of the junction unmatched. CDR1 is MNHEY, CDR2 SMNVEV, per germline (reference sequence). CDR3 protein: CASSDTLAGGPDTQYF. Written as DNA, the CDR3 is TGTGCCAGCAGCGACACCTTAGCGGGAGGGCCAGATACGCAGTATTTT.

CDR3: CASSETGVSSDTQYF. The CDR3 DNA follows: TGTGCCAGCAGCGAAACAGGGGTTTCGTCCGATACGCAGTATTTT. V and J are TRBV7-2 and TRBJ2-3, with 7 bases aligning to TRBD1. V gave up 5 bases and J gave up 6 bases; unmatched junction bases: 11. CDR1 is SGHTA and CDR2 is FQGNSA in the germline V gene. The CDR3 sequence is 15 residues long. Using reference TRBV7-2 and TRBJ2-3 for the parts outside the CDR3, the full variable domain is GAGVSQSPSNKVTEKGKDVELRCDPISGHTALYWYRQSLGQGLEFLIYFQGNSAPDKSGLPSDRFSAERTGGSVSTLTIQRTQQEDSAVYLCASSETGVSSDTQYFGPGTRLTVL.

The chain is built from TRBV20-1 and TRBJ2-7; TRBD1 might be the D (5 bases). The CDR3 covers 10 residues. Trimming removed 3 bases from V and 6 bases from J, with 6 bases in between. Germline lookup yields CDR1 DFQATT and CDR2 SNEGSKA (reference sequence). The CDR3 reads CSASDSEQYF. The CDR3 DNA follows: TGCAGTGCTAGCGACAGCGAGCAGTACTTC.

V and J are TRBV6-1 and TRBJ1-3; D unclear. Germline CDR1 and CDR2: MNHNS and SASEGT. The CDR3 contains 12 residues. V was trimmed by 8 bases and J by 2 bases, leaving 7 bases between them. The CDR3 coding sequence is TGTGCCAGCGAACCCCCTGGAAACACCATATATTTT. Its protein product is CASEPPGNTIYF.

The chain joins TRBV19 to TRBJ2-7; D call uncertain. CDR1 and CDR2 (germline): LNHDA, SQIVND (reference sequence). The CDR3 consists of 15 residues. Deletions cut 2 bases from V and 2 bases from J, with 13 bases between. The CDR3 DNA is TGTGCCAGTAGTATAAGGCCGATGGGGACCTACGAGCAGTACTTC. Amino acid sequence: CASSIRPMGTYEQYF.

CDR3 in amino acids: CASVSVNTEAFF. CDR3 nucleotide sequence: TGTGCCAGCGTGTCGGTGAACACTGAAGCTTTCTTT. This chain links TRBV2 with TRBJ1-1; D ambiguous. The germline V gene encodes CDR1 SNHLY and CDR2 FYNNEI. The length of the CDR3 is 12 residues. The V gene lost 8 bases and the J gene lost 0 bases, with 7 bases spanning the gap. The full variable domain, in which reference TRBV2 and TRBJ1-1 provide the parts outside the CDR3, is EPEVTQTPSHQVTQMGQEVILRCVPISNHLYFYWYRQILGQKVEFLVSFYNNEISEKSEIFDDQFSVERPDGSNFTLKIRSTKLEDSAMYFCASVSVNTEAFFGQGTRLTVV.

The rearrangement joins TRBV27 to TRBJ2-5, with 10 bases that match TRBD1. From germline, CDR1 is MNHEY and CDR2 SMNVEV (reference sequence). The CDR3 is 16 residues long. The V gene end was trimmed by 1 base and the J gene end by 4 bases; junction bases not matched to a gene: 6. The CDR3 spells CASSLLPRDRGETQYF. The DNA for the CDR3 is TGTGCCAGCAGTTTATTACCCCGGGACAGGGGAGAGACCCAGTACTTC.